This TCR beta chain was obtained from a study of blood T cell repertoires in COVID-19. Study-wide background: Samples came from the United States, Italy and Spain, spanning acute and convalescent COVID-19. PBMCs, B-cell-depleted T cells, or T cells were the source of the cDNA or gDNA that made up the material.

In the authors' methods: Amplification of reference gene primers provided the estimated nucleated cell counts. TCRdb's table, derived via immunoSEQ multiplex PCR, lists solely in-frame clones and lacks some. That table supplies the V and J calls and clone size; D and trimming were determined from the DNA. The table lists some 77,000 clones, about 80% of them singletons, with roughly 27% in the top ten. V lost 2 bases and J lost 4; bases outside the gene matches: 3. This CDR3 is built from 14 residues. In germline, CDR1 is MDHEN, CDR2 SYDVKM. This receptor was obtained from a man in his 70s with acute or convalescent COVID-19. The sequencing sample was made of peripheral blood. The chain joins TRBV28 to TRBJ2-7, with 9 bases aligning to TRBD1. The CDR3 DNA follows: TGTGCCAGCAGTTTAGGCGGGACAGGGTACGAGCAGTACTTC. Protein: CASSLGGTGYEQYF. The full variable domain, with the rest looked up from reference TRBV28 and TRBJ2-7, is DVKVTQSSRYLVKRTGEKVFLECVQDMDHENMFWYRQDPGLGLRLIYFSYDVKMKEKGDIPEGYSVSREKKERFSLILESASTNQTSMYLCASSLGGTGYEQYFGPGTRLTVT.